Sequencing of this T cell receptor beta chain was carried out in a study of cytomegalovirus exposure and HLA in healthy donors. Study outcomes and limitations: Association with HLA alleles at 0.05 false discovery rate was found for 15,000 or so TCR beta sequences in a later analysis. From TCR beta sequences, most subjects' HLA-A and HLA-B alleles were reportedly predicted accurately. Most TCR sequences were uncommon, yet certain public TCRs appeared in many donors. In a later analysis, a genetic analysis reported fewer productive-TCR N-insertions in an Asian-associated ancestry cluster than the cohort average.

The PCR had 60 Vbeta and 13 Jbeta primers. Generated by immunoSEQ multiplex PCR, the TCRdb table keeps only in-frame clones and is missing some. The sample has 95,000 to 110,000 clones; roughly a tenth are singletons. Germline-derived CDR1 and CDR2 are MDHEN and SYDVKM. V dropped 2 bases and J dropped 3 bases, with 10 bases sitting between them. The CDR3 runs to 14 residues. Only a few counts were recorded for this clone. The antigen is not known. The V gene is TRBV28, the J gene TRBJ1-1; a possible D gene is TRBD1 (5 bases). Sequencing input: PBMCs. The sequence was obtained from a middle-aged man in good health and CMV-seropositive. The CDR3 spells CASSLPIGDTEAFF. CDR3 in DNA: TGTGCCAGCAGTTTACCGATAGGGGACACTGAAGCTTTCTTT. Based on the CDR3 plus reference TRBV28 and TRBJ1-1, the full variable domain is DVKVTQSSRYLVKRTGEKVFLECVQDMDHENMFWYRQDPGLGLRLIYFSYDVKMKEKGDIPEGYSVSREKKERFSLILESASTNQTSMYLCASSLPIGDTEAFFGQGTRLTVV.